This paragraph reports one T cell receptor (beta chain). Sequencing used immunoSEQ multiplex PCR; TCRdb keeps in-frame clones, though not all of them. The table has about 150,000 clones, around 87% seen once. CDR1 and CDR2 (germline): SGHAT, FQNNGV. The V gene lost 0 bases and the J gene lost 2 bases, with 22 bases spanning the gap. There are 20 residues in the CDR3. This entry belongs to a study of blood T cell repertoires in COVID-19. For the study at large: Samples of COVID-19 (acute and convalescent) were obtained from the United States, Italy and Spain.

This sequence originates from a man in his sixties with COVID-19, enrolled during active disease. The J gene is TRBJ2-2, the V gene TRBV11-2; possible D gene TRBD2, 6 bases. The sequencing input was peripheral blood. CDR3 nucleotide sequence: TGTGCCAGCAGCTTAGATCGCCCCCGAAGGCAGGGACTTAACACCGGGGAGCTGTTTTTT. Protein sequence: CASSLDRPRRQGLNTGELFF. The variable domain in full, completed from reference TRBV11-2 and TRBJ2-2, reads EAGVAQSPRYKIIEKRQSVAFWCNPISGHATLYWYQQILGQGPKLLIQFQNNGVVDDSQLPKDRFSAERLKGVDSTLKIQPAKLEDSAVYLCASSLDRPRRQGLNTGELFFGEGSRLTVL.